This TCR beta chain was sequenced during a study of blood T cell repertoires in COVID-19. Germline values: CDR1 SNHLY, CDR2 FYNNEI. V lost 7 bases and J 1 base, leaving 13 bases between the germline ends. This CDR3 contains 14 residues. Repertoires were generated with immunoSEQ multiplex PCR, while TCRdb's copy carries only in-frame clones and drops some. Of about 360,000 clones in the sample, 80% to 90% were seen once. The TCR was taken from a woman aged 60 to 75 with COVID-19, enrolled during active disease. V usage is TRBV2 and J usage is TRBJ2-5; tentative D call: TRBD2 (7 bases). The sample consisted of peripheral blood. CDR3 amino acids: CASKIGGAQETQYF. CDR3 coding DNA: TGTGCCAGCAAAATAGGGGGGGCCCAAGAGACCCAGTACTTC.